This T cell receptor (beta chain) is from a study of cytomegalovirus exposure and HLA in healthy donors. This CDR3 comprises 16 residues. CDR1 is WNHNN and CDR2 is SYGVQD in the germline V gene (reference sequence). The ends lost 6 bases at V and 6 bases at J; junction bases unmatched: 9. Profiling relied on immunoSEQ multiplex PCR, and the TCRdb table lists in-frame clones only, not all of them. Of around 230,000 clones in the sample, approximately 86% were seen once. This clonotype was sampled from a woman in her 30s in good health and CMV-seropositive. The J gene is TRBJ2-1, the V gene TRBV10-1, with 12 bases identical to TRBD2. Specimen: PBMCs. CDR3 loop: CASSRSGTSGSNEQFF. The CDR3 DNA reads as TGCGCCAGCAGCCGGAGCGGGACTAGCGGGTCCAATGAGCAGTTCTTC.